The present entry profiles one T cell receptor beta chain with its context. V gave up 5 bases and J gave up 2 bases; unmatched junction bases: 7. Germline assignment: CDR1 SGHVS and CDR2 FQNEAQ. The CDR3 runs to 16 residues. These data come from a study of blood T cell repertoires in COVID-19. Study in general: Whether acute or convalescent, the COVID-19 samples came from the United States, Italy and Spain.

Original analysis: It was from reference gene primer amplification that nucleated cell counts were estimated. TCRdb's copy holds only in-frame clones and misses some; the assay was immunoSEQ multiplex PCR. The DNA gave D and trimming, while V, J and clone size come from that table. This table holds around 340,000 clones, around 90% found once. The sample comprised peripheral blood. The receptor comes from a woman aged 60-75 years with COVID-19, enrolled during active disease. The V and J genes are TRBV7-8 and TRBJ2-3; 10 bases are shared with TRBD2. In DNA form, the CDR3 reads TGTGCCAGCAGCCGAGATAGCGGGGGGTCCACAGATACGCAGTATTTT. Translating gives CASSRDSGGSTDTQYF.